These 25 T cell receptor beta chains originate from one sample sequenced in a study of cytomegalovirus exposure and HLA in healthy donors. Using immunoSEQ multiplex PCR, the repertoire was profiled, and TCRdb retains in-frame clones only, with some absent. The table shows about 66,000 clones, with 97% occurring only once. Specimen: PBMCs. The receptor set was obtained from a woman younger than 30 in good health and CMV-seropositive.

This rearrangement joins TRBV4-2 to TRBJ2-3; 7 bases match TRBD2. The CDR3 runs 18 residues. Germline V gene sequence: CDR1 LGHNA, CDR2 YNFKEQ. Trimming cost V 0 bases and J 0 bases; bases outside gene matches: 9. CDR3 sequence (DNA): TGTGCCAGCAGCCAAGATATCTCGGCTAGCGGAAGCACAGATACGCAGTATTTT. Translation: CASSQDISASGSTDTQYF.

The chain recombines TRBV6-1 with TRBJ2-7; D ambiguous. V was cut by 3 bases and J by 3 bases, with 3 bases left in between. Germline CDR1 MNHNS, CDR2 SASEGT. This CDR3 is 11 amino acids long. CDR3 loop: CASSDLYEQYF. CDR3 in DNA: TGTGCCAGCAGTGACCTCTACGAGCAGTACTTC.

This sequence joins TRBV6-1 and TRBJ2-7; 12 bases map to TRBD1. Germline assignment: CDR1 MNHNS and CDR2 SASEGT. V dropped 10 bases and J dropped 4; count of bases not matched to a gene: 5. The CDR3 contains 13 residues. The CDR3 region is CATPGQGAYEQYF. CDR3 DNA sequence: TGTGCCACTCCGGGACAGGGGGCGTACGAGCAGTACTTC.

The chain couples TRBV7-6 to TRBJ2-2; 12 bases align to TRBD1. Germline loops: CDR1 SGHVS, CDR2 FNYEAQ. V shed 5 bases, J shed 6 bases, and the junction held 7 bases outside the gene matches. This CDR3 region has 16 residues. CDR3 in amino acids: CASSLPGTGGSGELFF. The CDR3 DNA reads as TGTGCCAGCAGCCTACCCGGGACAGGGGGCTCCGGGGAGCTGTTTTTT.

This chain joins TRBV28 and TRBJ2-7; the match to TRBD1 covers 9 bases. This CDR3 contains 16 residues. Trimming cost V 6 bases and J 6 bases; bases outside gene matches: 15. In germline, CDR1 is MDHEN, CDR2 SYDVKM. The CDR3 DNA reads TGTGCCAGCAGGACCGGTTCCGGGACAGGGACTCTCGAGCAGTACTTC. It yields the protein CASRTGSGTGTLEQYF. The full variable domain, rest sourced from reference TRBV28 and TRBJ2-7, is DVKVTQSSRYLVKRTGEKVFLECVQDMDHENMFWYRQDPGLGLRLIYFSYDVKMKEKGDIPEGYSVSREKKERFSLILESASTNQTSMYLCASRTGSGTGTLEQYFGPGTRLTVT.

V is TRBV29-1 and J is TRBJ2-2, with D possibly being TRBD1 (6 bases). Looked up from germline, CDR1 is SQVTM and CDR2 is ANQGSEA. CDR3 length: 14 residues. V dropped 2 bases and J dropped 7 bases, with 14 bases sitting between them. The CDR3 DNA reads TGCAGCGTTGAAACAGGGAAGGTCGGCGGGGAGCTGTTTTTT. This codes for CSVETGKVGGELFF.

The chain is built from TRBV9 and TRBJ2-3, with 8 bases identical to TRBD1. The junction had 4 bases not matched to a gene; V was cut back by 3 bases and J by 1 base. Germline CDR1 reads SGDLS; CDR2 reads YYNGEE. The CDR3 is 15 residues long. The CDR3 DNA follows: TGTGCCAGCAGCGCACCGGGACAGGGCACAGATACGCAGTATTTT. This gives the protein CASSAPGQGTDTQYF.

The V gene is TRBV4-1, the J gene TRBJ2-1; D is perhaps TRBD1 (6 bases). The length of the CDR3 is 15 residues. Between the trimmed V and J ends, which lost 1 base and 3 bases, there was a span of 10 bases. Germline V gene data show CDR1 as MGHRA and CDR2 as YSYEKL. The CDR3 nucleotides are TGCGCCAGCAGCCAAGGACAGGAACACTACAATGAGCAGTTCTTC. It specifies CASSQGQEHYNEQFF.

The chain carries TRBV6-5 and TRBJ2-5; 8 nucleotides agree with TRBD1. The CDR3 totals 16 residues. Germline trimming cut 1 base from V and 3 bases from J; bases unmatched to any gene: 7. The germline CDR1 and CDR2 sequences are MNHEY and SVGAGI. The CDR3 region is CASSYFPGQVEETQYF. CDR3 bases: TGTGCCAGCAGTTACTTTCCGGGACAGGTGGAAGAGACCCAGTACTTC.

J is TRBJ2-1 and V is TRBV30; D unresolved. The CDR3 loop spans 16 amino acids. V lost 0 bases and J 2 bases, leaving 14 bases between the germline ends. The germline CDR1 and CDR2 sequences are GTSNPN and SVGIG (reference sequence). CDR3 loop: CAWSVLLAETYNEQFF. CDR3 in DNA: TGTGCCTGGAGTGTACTCTTGGCGGAGACCTACAATGAGCAGTTCTTC.

The V call is TRBV28, the J call TRBJ1-1; D perhaps matches TRBD1 (5 bases). There are 14 residues in the CDR3. The germline V gene encodes CDR1 MDHEN and CDR2 SYDVKM. The V end lost 7 bases, the J end lost 7 bases, and 19 bases lay between the germline ends. The CDR3 protein is CASISPGVSSEAFF. CDR3 nucleotides: TGTGCCAGCATCTCCCCGGGGGTCTCAAGTGAAGCTTTCTTT.

This chain joins TRBV6-5 and TRBJ1-2; D is perhaps TRBD1 (6 bases). With 5 bases removed from V and 2 bases from J, the gap between germline ends came to 9 bases. The CDR3 totals 13 residues. Looked up from germline, CDR1 is MNHEY and CDR2 is SVGAGI. CDR3 amino acids: CASSRTVNYGYTF. The CDR3 DNA is TGTGCCAGCAGTCGGACAGTAAACTATGGCTACACCTTC.

This clone was seen a single time. V usage is TRBV5-5 and J usage is TRBJ1-2, with TRBD1 identical over 9 bases. In germline, CDR1 is SGHKS, CDR2 YYEKEE (reference sequence). V gave up 3 bases and J gave up 8 bases; unmatched junction bases: 8. The CDR3 consists of 14 residues. The CDR3 is CASSYDRGSGGYTF. CDR3 coding DNA: TGTGCCAGCAGCTATGACAGGGGGTCGGGCGGCTACACCTTC.

This sequence joins TRBV21-1 and TRBJ2-1; no DNA check was done on the table's D call, TRBD2. TRBV21-1 is recorded as a pseudogene. The CDR3 has 16 residues. CDR3 loop: CASSKDASPLPNEQFF. The DNA for the CDR3 is TGTGCCAGCAGCAAGGACGCTAGCCCTCTGCCCAATGAGCAGTTCTTC.

V usage is TRBV28 and J usage is TRBJ1-5, with D perhaps matching TRBD1 (6 bases). This CDR3 region has 19 residues. CDR1 and CDR2 (germline): MDHEN, SYDVKM. V was trimmed by 1 base and J by 1 base, leaving 20 bases between them. Here the CDR3 DNA reads TGTGCCAGCAGTTTATTTGTCAGGGGATCGGCTCAAAGCAATCAGCCCCAGCATTTT. Protein: CASSLFVRGSAQSNQPQHF.

The chain recombines TRBV30 with TRBJ1-1, with 9 bases matching TRBD1. The CDR3 sequence is 15 residues long. From germline, CDR1 is GTSNPN and CDR2 SVGIG (reference sequence). J gave up 1 base and V 1 base, and 4 bases lay outside the gene matches. CDR3 in amino acids: CAWSGGQGRNTEAFF. As DNA, the CDR3 is TGTGCCTGGAGTGGGGGACAGGGAAGGAACACTGAAGCTTTCTTT.

The chain joins TRBV4-1 to TRBJ1-1; D gene unclear. This CDR3 comprises 13 residues. Germline assignment: CDR1 MGHRA and CDR2 YSYEKL. The ends were cut back, 3 bases at V and 1 base at J, with 6 bases in the middle. The DNA for the CDR3 is TGCGCCAGCAGCCATCGACAGAACACTGAAGCTTTCTTT. Protein product: CASSHRQNTEAFF.

The rearrangement joins TRBV4-2 to TRBJ2-1; D not certain. The CDR3 is made up of 15 amino acids. The V end lost 4 bases, the J end lost 0 bases, and 10 bases lay between the germline ends. Per the germline V gene, CDR1 is LGHNA and CDR2 is YNFKEQ. The CDR3 spells CASSPVKNSYNEQFF. The CDR3 region has the DNA TGTGCCAGCAGCCCGGTTAAGAACTCCTACAATGAGCAGTTCTTC.

The chain combines TRBV28 with TRBJ2-1; TRBD2 agrees at 11 bases. Losses at the gene ends were 8 bases for V and 4 bases for J; bases not matched to a gene: 4. This CDR3 comprises 14 residues. Looked up from germline, CDR1 is MDHEN and CDR2 is SYDVKM. The CDR3 here is CASEGTSGYNEQFF. CDR3 nucleotide sequence: TGTGCCAGCGAGGGGACTAGCGGTTACAATGAGCAGTTCTTC.

The V and J genes are TRBV19 and TRBJ2-7, with 11 nucleotides matching TRBD2. The CDR3 has 16 residues. Trimming took 5 bases from V and 4 from J; bases not matched to a gene: 10. Germline V gene data show CDR1 as LNHDA and CDR2 as SQIVND (reference sequence). The CDR3 spells CASSSIGTSGPYEQYF. CDR3 DNA: TGTGCCAGTAGTTCCATAGGGACTAGCGGACCGTACGAGCAGTACTTC.

This clone came up once. The V call is TRBV10-2, the J call TRBJ1-2; D not certain. V lost 8 bases, J lost 2 bases, and 6 bases lay in between. Germline loops: CDR1 WSHSY, CDR2 SAAADI. The CDR3 is 11 amino acids. CDR3 DNA: TGCGCCAGCCAGTCGAACTATGGCTACACCTTC. It translates to CASQSNYGYTF.

J is TRBJ2-3 and V is TRBV28; D might be TRBD2 (5 bases). Germline V lookup: CDR1 MDHEN, CDR2 SYDVKM. Trimming left V 2 bases short and J 2 bases short, with 11 bases between. CDR3 length equals 15 residues. The CDR3 region is CASSLISGDTDTQYF. The CDR3 DNA follows: TGTGCCAGCAGTTTAATAAGCGGTGACACAGATACGCAGTATTTT.

The chain links TRBV11-2 to TRBJ1-5; D not resolved. The CDR3 is 16 residues long. Germline V lookup: CDR1 SGHAT, CDR2 FQNNGV. Trimming pared 0 bases from V and 3 bases from J, leaving 12 bases between. CDR3 amino acids: CASSLEGGGYNQPQHF. The CDR3 DNA is TGTGCCAGCAGCTTAGAAGGTGGCGGCTACAATCAGCCCCAGCATTTT.

This clone was counted a few times. DNA of the CDR3: TGTGCCAGCAGCCCGGGAGCCTCTATGGATCAGCCCCAGCATTTT. It is translated as CASSPGASMDQPQHF. The chain carries TRBV7-9 and TRBJ1-5; D call uncertain. V was trimmed by 5 bases and J by 5 bases, leaving 16 bases between them. Germline V gives CDR1 SEHNR, CDR2 FQNEAQ (reference sequence). The CDR3 extends over 15 amino acids.

The chain is built from TRBV7-2 and TRBJ2-7; no clear D gene. Germline CDR1 SGHTA, CDR2 FQGNSA. The CDR3 has 14 amino acids. V dropped 2 bases and J dropped 0 bases, with 8 bases sitting between them. Here the CDR3 reads CASSLTDISYEQYF. The CDR3 bases are TGTGCCAGCAGCTTAACTGACATCTCCTACGAGCAGTACTTC.